These 29 T cell receptor beta chains came from one sample sequenced in a study of T cells after yellow fever vaccination. Each CDR3 protein is one row after TCRdb ran MiXCR on the 5' RACE reads. Among approximately 610,000 distinct CDR3 sequences listed, about a sixth were seen once. The specimen comprised PBMCs, sampled around 5 days after the first yellow fever vaccination. Receptor source: a man between 18 and 29 years old who received the YFV17D yellow fever vaccine.

J is TRBJ2-3 and V is TRBV20-1, with 8 nucleotides matching TRBD1. Per the germline V gene, CDR1 is DFQATT and CDR2 is SNEGSKA (reference sequence). Trimming cost V 3 bases and J 5 bases; bases outside gene matches: 4. The CDR3 extends over 13 amino acids. The CDR3 sequence: CSARQGAEDTQYF. The CDR3 region has the DNA TGCAGTGCTAGGCAGGGGGCAGAAGATACGCAGTATTTT.

The rearrangement links TRBV28 to TRBJ1-5, with 8 positions matching TRBD1. The CDR3 has 16 amino acids. In germline, CDR1 is MDHEN, CDR2 SYDVKM. V trimming: 9 bases; J trimming: 6 bases; junction bases outside the gene matches: 16. The CDR3 is CASNARGQVTGQPQHF. Here the CDR3 DNA reads TGTGCCAGTAACGCCCGGGGACAGGTGACGGGTCAGCCCCAGCATTTT.

The chain is built from TRBV12-3 or TRBV12-4 and TRBJ2-1; the D is unclear. V lost 3 bases, J lost 7 bases, and 13 bases lay in between. The CDR3 totals 14 residues. DNA of the CDR3: TGTGCCAGCAGTTTCCACTCACCCCCGAATGAGCAGTTCTTC. Amino acid sequence: CASSFHSPPNEQFF.

This chain connects TRBV5-5 to TRBJ2-2, with 9 bases that match TRBD1. Trimming cost V 4 bases and J 7 bases; bases outside gene matches: 11. CDR1 and CDR2 (germline): SGHKS, YYEKEE (reference sequence). CDR3 size: 16 residues. In nucleotides, the CDR3 is TGTGCCAGCAGCCAAGTTATGGACAGGGGTATCGGGGAGCTGTTTTTT. It codes for CASSQVMDRGIGELFF.

The chain has TRBV4-2 and TRBJ1-2; weak D call: TRBD1 (5 bases). Germline CDR1 is LGHNA and CDR2 is YNFKEQ. This CDR3 has 16 residues. V dropped 1 base and J dropped 0 bases, with 12 bases sitting between them. Here the CDR3 DNA reads TGTGCCAGCAGCCAAGCCAGTCAGGGAGCTAACTATGGCTACACCTTC. Amino acids: CASSQASQGANYGYTF.

The rearrangement uses TRBV6-1 and TRBJ2-5; D ambiguous. CDR3 length: 12 residues. Germline V gene data show CDR1 as MNHNS and CDR2 as SASEGT. V lost 2 bases, J lost 5 bases, and 6 bases lay in between. The CDR3 region is CASSESRETQYF. In DNA form, the CDR3 reads TGTGCCAGCAGTGAATCAAGGGAGACCCAGTACTTC.

CDR3 in amino acids: CASSYLQGYEQYV. The CDR3 DNA reads TGTGCCAGCAGTTACCTACAGGGGTACGAGCAGTACGTC. The V gene is TRBV6-2 or TRBV6-3, the J gene TRBJ2-7; the match to TRBD1 covers 7 bases. Germline-derived CDR1 and CDR2 are MNHEY and SVGEGT. The V gene end was trimmed by 2 bases and the J gene end by 4 bases; junction bases not matched to a gene: 2. This CDR3 is 13 amino acids long.

The gene calls are TRBV10-3 and TRBJ2-2, with 9 bases aligning to TRBD1. CDR1 is ENHRY, CDR2 SYGVKD, per germline. The CDR3 extends over 14 amino acids. The junction had 1 base not matched to a gene; V was cut back by 7 bases and J by 1 base. CDR3 sequence reads: CAIKGQGNTGELFF. CDR3 sequence (DNA): TGTGCCATCAAGGGACAGGGGAACACCGGGGAGCTGTTTTTT.

The sample holds many counts of this clonotype. The chain has TRBV20-1 and TRBJ2-1; 8 bases agree with TRBD2. Unmatched junction bases numbered 11, after V lost 6 bases and J lost 4 bases. The germline V gene has CDR1 DFQATT and CDR2 SNEGSKA (reference sequence). CDR3 length: 15 residues. The CDR3 nucleotides are TGCAGTGCCTCCAGGAGGAGCGGGGGTTACAATGAGCAGTTCTTC. Its protein is CSASRRSGGYNEQFF.

The chain carries TRBV5-6 and TRBJ1-2, with D unresolved. Germline V lookup: CDR1 SGHDT, CDR2 YYEEEE. The CDR3 is 15 residues long. Trimming shortened V by 0 bases and J by 4 bases, and 13 bases separated the two germline ends. The CDR3 protein is CASSLGTAELYGYTF. The CDR3 DNA reads TGTGCCAGCAGCTTGGGAACAGCCGAACTCTATGGCTACACCTTC.

This clonotype was recorded a few times. V usage is TRBV5-1 and J usage is TRBJ1-1; 7 bases are a match to TRBD1. CDR1 SGHRS and CDR2 YFSETQ come from the germline V gene. This CDR3 has 15 residues. V was pared by 3 bases and J by 0 bases, with 5 bases of the junction left unmatched. The CDR3 protein is CASSWGQPMNTEAFF. The CDR3 DNA follows: TGCGCCAGCAGCTGGGGACAGCCTATGAACACTGAAGCTTTCTTT.

This clonotype was found a few times. The CDR3 reads CSVEEEEGGTQYF. CDR3 bases: TGCAGCGTTGAAGAAGAAGAAGGAGGTACGCAGTATTTT. The chain combines TRBV29-1 with TRBJ2-3, with TRBD2 as a possible D gene (5 bases). The length of the CDR3 is 13 residues. V lost 0 bases and J 8 bases, leaving 12 bases between the germline ends. Germline V lookup: CDR1 SQVTM, CDR2 ANQGSEA.

This clonotype was observed a handful of times. V is TRBV7-9 and J is TRBJ2-3; D gene unclear. V lost 3 bases and J 6 bases, leaving 10 bases between the germline ends. This CDR3 region has 13 residues. Germline CDR1 is SEHNR and CDR2 is FQNEAQ (reference sequence). DNA for the CDR3: TGTGCCAGCAGCTTTGAAGCCACCGATACGCAGTATTTT. It encodes CASSFEATDTQYF.

This clonotype was seen repeatedly, ten times or more. One end of the junction is discordant with germline, which a read error may explain. The chain joins TRBV7-2 to TRBJ2-5; D remains unclear. Germline assignment: CDR1 SGHTA and CDR2 FQGNSA. This CDR3 region has 12 residues. The CDR3 DNA reads as TGTGCCAGCAGCTTAGAGCGTTCAGACGCGGACTTC. Translation gives CASSLERSDADF.

The V call is TRBV6-6, the J call TRBJ2-7, with 7 bases that match TRBD1. The germline gives CDR1 MNHNY, CDR2 SVGAGI (reference sequence). The CDR3 spans 13 residues. Losses at the gene ends were 6 bases for V and 4 bases for J; bases not matched to a gene: 6. CDR3: CASRELTGYEQYV. CDR3 coding DNA: TGTGCCAGCAGGGAACTGACAGGGTACGAGCAGTACGTC.

This clonotype was counted between two and nine times. CDR3 in amino acids: CASSLKLRGLNPYNEQFF. The CDR3 DNA reads TGTGCCAGCAGTTTAAAATTACGGGGTCTCAACCCCTACAATGAGCAGTTCTTC. V usage is TRBV12-3 or TRBV12-4 and J usage is TRBJ2-1; possibly TRBD2 for D (5 bases). Trimming took 2 bases from V and 2 from J, leaving 19 bases between them. The CDR3 totals 18 residues.

The rearrangement joins TRBV5-6 to TRBJ2-7; D is unclear. This CDR3 comprises 11 residues. The germline V and J ends were trimmed by 7 bases and 4 bases, with 9 bases remaining between them. CDR1 SGHDT and CDR2 YYEEEE come from the germline V gene. The CDR3 loop is CASERFYEQYF. The CDR3 DNA reads TGTGCCAGCGAAAGATTTTACGAGCAGTACTTC. The whole variable domain, filled in from reference TRBV5-6 and TRBJ2-7, reads DAGVTQSPTHLIKTRGQQVTLRCSPKSGHDTVSWYQQALGQGPQFIFQYYEEEERQRGNFPDRFSGHQFPNYSSELNVNALLLGDSALYLCASERFYEQYFGPGTRLTVT.

In this sample, this clonotype turned up a few times. The chain joins TRBV7-9 to TRBJ2-5, with D perhaps matching TRBD1 (6 bases). The CDR3 is made up of 15 amino acids. V lost 2 bases to trimming and J lost 3 bases, with 13 bases between them. Germline V CDR1 and CDR2: SEHNR, FQNEAQ (reference sequence). The CDR3 DNA sequence: TGTGCCAGCAGCTTAATCGGGACACTTGAAGAGACCCAGTACTTC. Residues: CASSLIGTLEETQYF.

This clonotype showed up just a few times. V is TRBV2 and J is TRBJ2-3, with D unresolved. CDR3 length: 12 residues. V lost 9 bases and J 5 bases, leaving 12 bases between the germline ends. CDR1 and CDR2 from the germline V gene are SNHLY and FYNNEI. The CDR3 DNA is TGTGCCAGTACGGTCTACCAAGATACGCAGTATTTT. Translated, it gives CASTVYQDTQYF. Full variable domain (rest looked up from reference TRBV2 and TRBJ2-3): EPEVTQTPSHQVTQMGQEVILRCVPISNHLYFYWYRQILGQKVEFLVSFYNNEISEKSEIFDDQFSVERPDGSNFTLKIRSTKLEDSAMYFCASTVYQDTQYFGPGTRLTVL.

This clonotype was recorded a few times. This rearrangement joins TRBV7-2 to TRBJ2-7; D is unclear. Germline-derived CDR1 and CDR2 are SGHTA and FQGNSA. The V gene lost 5 bases and the J gene lost 2 bases, with 19 bases spanning the gap. The CDR3 is 16 residues long. CDR3 residues: CASSTETGPIAYEQYF. CDR3 in DNA: TGTGCCAGCAGCACGGAGACCGGGCCTATCGCCTACGAGCAGTACTTC.

The chain carries TRBV18 and TRBJ1-1; TRBD1 aligns across 7 bases. This CDR3 comprises 17 residues. CDR1 and CDR2 (germline): KGHSH, LQKENI. The trim removed 2 bases at V and 0 bases at J, leaving 9 bases unmatched. Here the CDR3 reads CASSPGAGTVMNTEAFF. CDR3 sequence (DNA): TGTGCCAGCTCACCAGGCGCCGGGACAGTCATGAACACTGAAGCTTTCTTT.

The gene calls are TRBV20-1 and TRBJ1-3, with D possibly being TRBD1 (6 bases). CDR1 and CDR2 (germline): DFQATT, SNEGSKA (reference sequence). CDR3 length equals 14 residues. V dropped 3 bases and J dropped 1 base, with 10 bases sitting between them. For the CDR3, the DNA is TGCAGTGCTAGCCCGACAGGATCTGGAAACACCATATATTTT. Translating it yields CSASPTGSGNTIYF.

This chain links TRBV27 with TRBJ1-2; D is undetermined. The CDR3 has 14 residues. Germline CDR1 is MNHEY and CDR2 is SMNVEV (reference sequence). Trimming left V 5 bases short and J 2 bases short, with 12 bases between. The CDR3 DNA sequence: TGTGCCAGCAGTCCCTCACCGGCCAACTATGGCTACACCTTC. This translates into CASSPSPANYGYTF.

The chain is built from TRBV5-1 and TRBJ2-5, with 11 bases matching TRBD2. Germline CDR1 is SGHRS and CDR2 is YFSETQ. V lost 1 base, J lost 5 bases, and 4 bases stayed unmatched. The CDR3 runs 15 residues. In DNA form, the CDR3 reads TGCGCCAGCAGCTTGATGACTAGCGGGGAGGAGACCCAGTACTTC. Protein: CASSLMTSGEETQYF.

The J gene is TRBJ1-2, the V gene TRBV27, with 7 bases lining up with TRBD1. The length of the CDR3 is 15 residues. The V and J ends lost 0 bases and 8 bases, in that order; junction bases with no gene match: 9. CDR1 and CDR2 from the germline V gene are MNHEY and SMNVEV (reference sequence). The CDR3 nucleotides are TGTGCCAGCAGTTTATCCCGGACAGGTTTTGGAGGCTACACCTTC. Amino acid sequence: CASSLSRTGFGGYTF.

This clonotype was detected only a few times. The CDR3 loop is CASSRGADGANVLTF. The CDR3, as DNA: TGCGCCAGCAGCCGAGGGGCTGACGGGGCCAACGTCCTGACTTTC. V is TRBV5-1 and J is TRBJ2-6; D possibly uses TRBD1 or TRBD2 (5 bases each). CDR3 size: 15 residues. The germline CDR1 and CDR2 sequences are SGHRS and YFSETQ. The V and J ends lost 4 bases and 4 bases respectively, with 12 bases between them. Full variable domain (outside the CDR3, taken from reference TRBV5-1 and TRBJ2-6): KAGVTQTPRYLIKTRGQQVTLSCSPISGHRSVSWYQQTPGQGLQFLFEYFSETQRNKGNFPGRFSGRQFSNSRSEMNVSTLELGDSALYLCASSRGADGANVLTFGAGSRLTVL.

This clonotype was recorded a few times. The chain joins TRBV28 to TRBJ2-3, with TRBD2 matching over 10 bases. Trimming took 4 bases from V and 0 from J; bases not matched to a gene: 10. The CDR3 loop spans 18 amino acids. CDR1 is MDHEN and CDR2 is SYDVKM in the germline V gene. The DNA for the CDR3 is TGTGCCAGCAGTTATCCACCTAGCGGGGGCCTCAGCACAGATACGCAGTATTTT. This sequence encodes CASSYPPSGGLSTDTQYF.

This chain connects TRBV6-1 to TRBJ1-6, with a tentative D call TRBD1 (6 bases). The CDR3 length is 14 residues. The V end lost 8 bases, the J end lost 7 bases, and 15 bases lay between the germline ends. Germline V lookup: CDR1 MNHNS, CDR2 SASEGT. CDR3 DNA: TGTGCCAGCGAAGGGGGGCAGGAGAATTCACCCCTCCACTTT. It codes for CASEGGQENSPLHF.

The CDR3 loop is CASSSLEAGITDTQYF. CDR3 DNA sequence: TGCGCCAGCAGCTCCCTTGAAGCGGGGATCACAGATACGCAGTATTTT. V and J are TRBV5-1 and TRBJ2-3; 7 bases align to TRBD2. V trimming: 3 bases; J trimming: 2 bases; junction bases outside the gene matches: 9. Germline lookup yields CDR1 SGHRS and CDR2 YFSETQ. CDR3 length: 16 residues.